This is a list of T cell receptor beta chains from one sample in a study of blood T cells in healthy people across ages. In TCRdb, the 5' RACE reads were re-called with MiXCR into one record per CDR3 protein. The sample carries more than 750,000 distinct CDR3 sequences, just under 30% recorded once. This same sample was also taken into another study, of T cells of mothers and their children.

Sequenced material: blood. The origin of the receptors is a woman in her thirties or forties in good health. Both conserved end residues are part of each CDR3. The D gene is left open where the match is weak. Where a row states a size, it is once, few, many or the class of an expanded clone; other rows omit it.

J,V,length,D,size,DNA,CDR3
TRBJ2-5,TRBV7-2,15,-,few,TGTGCCAGCAGCTTAGGCCTCTCTAGGGGGGAGACCCAGTACTTC,CASSLGLSRGETQYF
TRBJ2-7,TRBV6-6,13,-,few,TGTGCCAGTACCGGGACGTCACCCTACGAGCAGTACTTC,CASTGTSPYEQYF
TRBJ1-2,TRBV20-1,13,TRBD1,many,TGCAGTGCTCGACAGGGCTCGCTCTATGGCTACACCTTC,CSARQGSLYGYTF
TRBJ2-6,TRBV20-1,19,TRBD1,-,TGCAGTGCTAGAGAATCTGGACAGGGGAGATTAACTGGGGCCAACGTCCGGACTTTC,CSARESGQGRLTGANVRTF
TRBJ2-7,TRBV7-9,14,TRBD2,-,TGTGCCAGCAGGCCAAGGACTAGCGACTACGAGCAGTACTTC,CASRPRTSDYEQYF
TRBJ2-1,TRBV7-2,16,TRBD2,-,TGTGCCAGCAGCTTAGGGACTAGCGGGAGGAACGATGAGCAGTTCTTC,CASSLGTSGRNDEQFF
TRBJ2-6,TRBV5-4,14,-,many,TGTGCCAGCAGCTTGGACTCTGGGGCCAACGTCCTGACTTTC,CASSLDSGANVLTF
TRBJ2-3,TRBV7-2,12,-,-,TGTGCCAGCAGCTTAGGACCAGCTACGCAGTATTTT,CASSLGPATQYF
TRBJ2-1,TRBV7-2,15,-,once,TGTGCCAGCAGTTACAAGCCCGGGACAAACAATGAGCAGTTCTTC,CASSYKPGTNNEQFF
TRBJ1-5,TRBV20-1,13,TRBD1,few,TGCAGTACTAGTATCCAGGGGGGTCAGCCCCAGCATTTT,CSTSIQGGQPQHF
TRBJ2-5,TRBV5-1,15,TRBD1,many,TGCGCCAGCAGCTCAGGACAGGGGTCCACCACGTCCCAGTACTTC,CASSSGQGSTTSQYF
TRBJ2-7,TRBV29-1,17,TRBD1,-,TGCAGCGTTTGGGGTCTTCAAGAGGGACAGGGTTCCTACGAGCAGTACTTC,CSVWGLQEGQGSYEQYF
TRBJ2-4,TRBV4-3,16,TRBD2,many,TGCGCCAGCAGCCACTCGGCGGGAGTAGCCAAAAACATTCAGTACTTC,CASSHSAGVAKNIQYF
TRBJ2-3,TRBV7-6,14,TRBD1,-,TGTGCCAGCAGCTTAGTAGGGGGCCCAGATACGCAGTATTTT,CASSLVGGPDTQYF
TRBJ2-1,TRBV29-1,13,-,many,TGCAGCGCCGAAGGGGGGTCCTACAATGAGCAGTTCTTC,CSAEGGSYNEQFF
TRBJ2-7,TRBV29-1,15,TRBD1,-,TGCGGCGTTGAAGGTCGGGGACAGGGAGGTCGGGAGCAGTACTTC,CGVEGRGQGGREQYF
TRBJ2-5,TRBV12-3/TRBV12-4,16,-,many,TGTGCCAGCAGTCCGCCCCACGGCAGGGGCCAAGAGACCCAGTACTTC,CASSPPHGRGQETQYF
TRBJ1-1,TRBV9,14,TRBD1,-,TGTGCCAGCAGCGCCCCGACAGGGAGCACTGAAGCTTTCTTT,CASSAPTGSTEAFF
TRBJ1-4,TRBV20-1,13,-,few,TGCAGTGCCCGGGACCCGTTAGGGGAAAAACTGTTTTTT,CSARDPLGEKLFF
TRBJ2-5,TRBV11-2,16,TRBD2,-,TGTGCCAGCAGCTTAGCACCGACTAGCGCCAAAGAGACCCAGTACTTC,CASSLAPTSAKETQYF
TRBJ2-3,TRBV3-1,14,TRBD2,-,TGTGCCAGCAGGATTAGCGGGGGAAGCGATACGCAGTATTTT,CASRISGGSDTQYF
TRBJ1-2,TRBV28,13,-,few,TGTGCCAGCAGTAACATCCAGGGAGTGGGCTACACCTTC,CASSNIQGVGYTF
TRBJ2-7,TRBV25-1,11,-,few,TGTGCCAGCCTGGAGGACTACGAGCAGTACTTC,CASLEDYEQYF
TRBJ2-7,TRBV5-5,14,-,few,TGTGTCAGCAGCGCCTACCCGGGGGCCTACGAGCAGTACTTC,CVSSAYPGAYEQYF
TRBJ2-7,TRBV13,15,-,-,TGTGCCAGCAGCCAGATAAGACCGACAAGGCACGAGCAGTACTTC,CASSQIRPTRHEQYF
TRBJ2-7,TRBV14,14,-,few,TGTGCCTCTAGGGCCGGACCTTACTCCTACGAGCAGTACTTC,CASRAGPYSYEQYF
TRBJ1-6,TRBV9,15,-,many,TGTGCCAGCAGCGTGGAGGGGCAAATTAATTCACCCCTCCACTTT,CASSVEGQINSPLHF
TRBJ1-2,TRBV7-8,14,-,-,TGTGCCAGCAGCTCCCTCGACAAGGGGGGCGGCTACACCTTC,CASSSLDKGGGYTF
TRBJ2-3,TRBV4-1,15,-,few,TGCGCCAGCAGCCAAGACCGCAGGGTCACAGATACGCAGTATTTT,CASSQDRRVTDTQYF
TRBJ2-2,TRBV20-1,14,TRBD1,-,TGCAGTGCGACACAGGGGACGGACACCGGGGAGCTGTTTTTT,CSATQGTDTGELFF
TRBJ2-5,TRBV27,16,TRBD1,many,TGTGCCAGCAGTTTAGAGTGGACAGGGGGCTGGGAGACCCAGTACTTC,CASSLEWTGGWETQYF
TRBJ2-7,TRBV19,18,-,-,TGTGCCAGTAGTTCGATCTCCGGAGGGGGCGGGGTTTACTACGAGCAGTACTTC,CASSSISGGGGVYYEQYF
TRBJ2-7,TRBV5-1,14,-,many,TGCGCCAGCAGCTTGTTGGGGTTAGAGGACGAGCAGTACTTC,CASSLLGLEDEQYF
TRBJ2-1,TRBV20-1,16,-,-,TGCAGTGCTAGACCCCGGTACGGGAGCTCCTACAATGAGCAGTTCTTC,CSARPRYGSSYNEQFF
TRBJ1-4,TRBV3-1,15,TRBD1,few,TGTGCCAGCAGCTCTCAGGGGGGGGCTAATGAAAAACTGTTTTTT,CASSSQGGANEKLFF
TRBJ2-7,TRBV7-2,16,-,few,TGTGCCAGCAGCTTAGGAATCTCGGGGGCGGCCTACGAGCAGTACTTC,CASSLGISGAAYEQYF
TRBJ2-3,TRBV2,16,TRBD2,-,TGTGCCAGCAGTGAACAGACTAGCGATTTCACAGATACGCAGTATTTT,CASSEQTSDFTDTQYF
TRBJ2-1,TRBV7-9,13,TRBD1,many,TGTGCCAGCAGGGGACAGGATAGGGATGAGCAGTTCTTC,CASRGQDRDEQFF
TRBJ2-2,TRBV10-3,16,TRBD2,-,TGTGCCATCAGTGAGTCGGGACTAGCGAACACCGGGGAGCTGTTTTTT,CAISESGLANTGELFF
TRBJ1-6,TRBV7-3,20,TRBD1,few,TGTGCCAGCAGCTTACTAAGACGACAGGGGGCAGGGCCCGATAATTCACCCCTCCACTTT,CASSLLRRQGAGPDNSPLHF
TRBJ2-7,TRBV27,14,-,-,TGTGCCAGCAGTCTATTCGGCACACACTACGAGCAGTACTTC,CASSLFGTHYEQYF
TRBJ2-1,TRBV7-2,13,TRBD2,many,TGTGCCAGCAGCTCCGCGAGCGGGGATGAGCAGTTCTTC,CASSSASGDEQFF
TRBJ2-1,TRBV6-5,16,-,many,TGTGCCAGCAGGAGTTGGACAGTGCCTTCCTACAATGAGCAGTTCTTC,CASRSWTVPSYNEQFF
TRBJ1-5,TRBV5-1,16,TRBD1,-,TGCGCCAGCAGCTTGGGGATAGGGACAGGGAGTCAACCCCAGCATTTT,CASSLGIGTGSQPQHF
TRBJ2-1,TRBV7-2,15,TRBD1,many,TGTGCCAGCAGCCCGGACAGGGGAGGGTACAATGAGCAGTTCTTC,CASSPDRGGYNEQFF
TRBJ1-2,TRBV10-3,15,-,few,TGTGCCATCAGTGACCCCGACGGGGGCAACTATGGCTACACCTTC,CAISDPDGGNYGYTF
TRBJ2-6,TRBV5-5,19,-,few,TGTGCCAGCAGCCAAGGGGGTTTGGGGCCGATCTCTGGGGCCAACGTCCTGACTTTC,CASSQGGLGPISGANVLTF
TRBJ2-1,TRBV29-1,14,-,few,TGCAGCCATAATGCCCAAACAGGGAAGGGTGAGCAGTTCTTC,CSHNAQTGKGEQFF
TRBJ2-3,TRBV7-6,14,-,few,TGTGCCAGCAGCTTAGGGACCGACCAAGATACGCAGTATTTT,CASSLGTDQDTQYF
TRBJ2-4,TRBV5-1,19,TRBD1,-,TGCGCCAGCAGCGCGAAGCCCCCCGGACAGGCTCTAGCCAAAAACATTCAGTACTTC,CASSAKPPGQALAKNIQYF
TRBJ2-7,TRBV11-2,13,-,many,TGTGCCAGCAGCTTACAGGGTTGGGGCGAGCAGTACTTC,CASSLQGWGEQYF
TRBJ2-1,TRBV25-1,14,-,-,TGTGCCAGCAACCCGGCGTACGACCAAGAGACCCAGTTCTTC,CASNPAYDQETQFF
TRBJ1-1,TRBV7-9,15,-,-,TGTGCCAGCAGCTTAGTAAGGGGGGCGAGTGATGAAGCTTTCTTT,CASSLVRGASDEAFF
TRBJ1-5,TRBV15,12,-,-,TGTGCCACCAGCAGGCCCCATCAGCCCCAGCATTTT,CATSRPHQPQHF
TRBJ2-7,TRBV15,13,-,-,TGTGCCACCAGCACACTCCAGGGGCGGGAGCAGTACTTC,CATSTLQGREQYF
TRBJ2-1,TRBV6-1,17,TRBD2,-,TGTGGTAGCAGTGAAGTTTTTGCGGGGGGCCGGTTCAACGAGCAGTTCTTC,CGSSEVFAGGRFNEQFF
TRBJ2-1,TRBV11-1,14,TRBD2,few,TGTGCCAGCAGCTTACTCAGCGGGGCCTATGAGCAGTTCTTC,CASSLLSGAYEQFF
TRBJ2-1,TRBV5-1,14,-,few,TGCGCCAGCAGCTTCGACTACAGGGTCGGTGAGCAGTTCTTC,CASSFDYRVGEQFF
TRBJ1-2,TRBV5-1,13,-,-,TGCGCCAGCAGCTTCTCGGGGGATAATGGCTACACCTTC,CASSFSGDNGYTF